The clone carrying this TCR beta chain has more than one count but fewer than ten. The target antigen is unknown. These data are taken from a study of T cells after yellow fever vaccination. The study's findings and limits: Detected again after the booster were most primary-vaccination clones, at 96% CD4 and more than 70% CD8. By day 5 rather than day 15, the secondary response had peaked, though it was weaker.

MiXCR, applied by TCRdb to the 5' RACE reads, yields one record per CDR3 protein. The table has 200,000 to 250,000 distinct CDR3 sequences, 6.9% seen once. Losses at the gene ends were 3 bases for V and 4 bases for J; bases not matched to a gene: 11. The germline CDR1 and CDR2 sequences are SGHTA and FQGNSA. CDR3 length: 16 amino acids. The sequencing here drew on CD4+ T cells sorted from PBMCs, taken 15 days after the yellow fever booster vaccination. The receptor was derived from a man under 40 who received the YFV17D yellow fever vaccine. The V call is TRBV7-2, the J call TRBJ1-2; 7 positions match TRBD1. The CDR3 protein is CASSFSGRDRSYGYTF. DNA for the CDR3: TGTGCCAGCAGCTTTTCCGGGCGGGACAGATCCTATGGCTACACCTTC.